The 16 T cell receptor beta chains reported below all come from one sample, sequenced in a study of T cells in Graves' hyperthyroidism and ophthalmopathy. Amplified TCR beta CDR3 regions derived from RNA transcripts. Initially, a first-round RT-PCR of the TCR CDR3 employed the HTBI primer set. TCRdb fed the multiplex PCR reads into MiXCR, producing one record per CDR3 protein. Of 400,000 or so distinct CDR3 sequences in the sample, around 15% are singletons; the top ten hold roughly a fifth. The specimen was blood. These receptors were taken from an older woman with Graves' ophthalmopathy.

There are many counts of this clonotype. The chain carries TRBV7-9 and TRBJ2-7, with D perhaps matching TRBD1 (5 bases). Trimming shortened V by 7 bases and J by 3 bases, and 19 bases separated the two germline ends. Germline V gene sequence: CDR1 SEHNR, CDR2 FQNEAQ (reference sequence). There are 15 residues in the CDR3. CDR3 in DNA: TGTGCCAGCACCTCAGGGCAGGGATGGAACTACGAGCAGTACTTC. It specifies CASTSGQGWNYEQYF. Supplemented by reference TRBV7-9 and TRBJ2-7, the full variable domain reads DTGVSQNPRHKITKRGQNVTFRCDPISEHNRLYWYRQTLGQGPEFLTYFQNEAQLEKSRLLSDRFSAERPKGSFSTLEIQRTEQGDSAMYLCASTSGQGWNYEQYFGPGTRLTVT.

The CDR3 loop is CASSILAGGTPYNEQFF. CDR3 nucleotides: TGTGCCAGCAGCATACTAGCGGGAGGTACCCCCTACAATGAGCAGTTCTTC. The chain joins TRBV7-3 to TRBJ2-1; the match to TRBD2 covers 12 bases. The junction had 7 bases not matched to a gene; V was cut back by 5 bases and J by 2 bases. CDR1 is SGHTA, CDR2 FQGTGA, per germline. This CDR3 comprises 17 residues.

This clonotype was recorded a few times. The chain is built from TRBV19 and TRBJ2-3, with TRBD2 matching 9 bases. Trimming cost V 6 bases and J 5 bases; bases outside gene matches: 6. The CDR3 sequence is 14 residues long. Looked up from germline, CDR1 is LNHDA and CDR2 is SQIVND (reference sequence). The CDR3 nucleotides read TGTGCCAGTAGAGTCGCGGGAGGGCAAGATACGCAGTATTTT. As protein: CASRVAGGQDTQYF.

In its sample, this clonotype was seen many times. J is TRBJ2-7 and V is TRBV20-1, with 9 bases identical to TRBD2. V trimming: 0 bases; J trimming: 2 bases; junction bases outside the gene matches: 2. CDR3 size: 14 residues. CDR1 DFQATT and CDR2 SNEGSKA come from the germline V gene (reference sequence). Written as DNA, the CDR3 is TGCAGTGCTAGAGAGGGCGGGAGGGCCTACGAGCAGTACTTC. This encodes CSAREGGRAYEQYF.

This clonotype was seen at least ten times. Here the CDR3 reads CASSRAIGGNIQYF. The DNA of the CDR3 is TGTGCCAGCAGTCGGGCTATCGGCGGAAACATTCAGTACTTC. The V and J genes are TRBV2 and TRBJ2-4, with D uncertain. The germline gives CDR1 SNHLY, CDR2 FYNNEI. V gave up 5 bases and J gave up 6 bases, with 14 bases separating them. The CDR3 has 14 residues.

This clonotype occurred a few times. The chain recombines TRBV6-2 or TRBV6-3 with TRBJ2-3, with TRBD2 matching 11 bases. With V trimmed by 6 bases and J by 5 bases, 10 bases remained unmatched. The CDR3 totals 16 residues. The germline V gene has CDR1 MNHEY and CDR2 SVGEGT. The CDR3 loop reads CASSLAGGPPRDTQYF. Here the CDR3 DNA reads TGTGCCAGCAGCCTAGCGGGAGGACCCCCCAGAGATACGCAGTATTTT.

The genes are TRBV29-1 and TRBJ1-4, with TRBD1 identical over 7 bases. Germline V lookup: CDR1 SQVTM, CDR2 ANQGSEA. This CDR3 has 13 residues. V shed 7 bases, J shed 2 bases, and the junction held 4 bases outside the gene matches. CDR3 DNA: TGCAGCGCCGGGGACAGCACTAATGAAAAACTGTTTTTT. Encoded protein: CSAGDSTNEKLFF.

This chain joins TRBV19 and TRBJ2-7; 7 bases line up with TRBD2. CDR1 is LNHDA, CDR2 SQIVND, per germline (reference sequence). The CDR3 length is 13 residues. The ends lost 7 bases at V and 6 bases at J; junction bases unmatched: 9. CDR3: CASKRRESGEQYF. The CDR3 bases are TGTGCCAGTAAGCGGCGGGAGTCAGGCGAGCAGTACTTC.

A note on this clonotype: This may come from a read error, since a much larger clone is one base off. The chain carries TRBV20-1 and TRBJ2-1; 8 bases agree with TRBD2. CDR3 length: 12 amino acids. Per the germline V gene, CDR1 is DFQATT and CDR2 is SNEGSKA (reference sequence). The chain's CDR3 is CSATLAENERFF. In DNA, the CDR3 is TGCAGCGCTACACTAGCGGAGAATGAGCGGTTCTTC.

V usage is TRBV5-1 and J usage is TRBJ1-3; possibly TRBD1 for D (5 bases). The CDR3 runs 15 residues. Germline CDR1 SGHRS, CDR2 YFSETQ. The germline V and J ends were trimmed by 4 bases and 0 bases, with 11 bases remaining between them. The CDR3 DNA reads as TGCGCCAGCAGCGCCACAGGTGTCTCTGGAAACACCATATATTTT. As protein: CASSATGVSGNTIYF.

The table lists this clonotype with many counts. This chain connects TRBV5-1 to TRBJ2-7; 12 nucleotides line up with TRBD2. The CDR3 spans 16 residues. The V segment lost 5 bases and the J segment 1 base; nucleotides outside the gene matches: 7. CDR1 is SGHRS, CDR2 YFSETQ, per germline. The CDR3 protein is CASSSGLAGPSYEQYF. Here the CDR3 DNA reads TGCGCCAGCAGTTCAGGACTAGCGGGACCATCCTACGAGCAGTACTTC.

At least ten counts were recorded for this clonotype. This chain joins TRBV2 and TRBJ2-2, with D perhaps being TRBD1 or TRBD2 (6 bases each). This CDR3 is built from 14 residues. Germline lookup yields CDR1 SNHLY and CDR2 FYNNEI. The V gene lost 5 bases and the J gene lost 6 bases, with 13 bases spanning the gap. The CDR3 nucleotides read TGTGCCAGCAGTCGCGAGGGGGGTTCCGGGGAGCTGTTTTTT. Amino acid sequence: CASSREGGSGELFF.

This clonotype was seen repeatedly, ten times or more. This chain uses TRBV3-1 with TRBJ2-7, with D unclear. The CDR3 length is 11 residues. From germline, CDR1 is LGHDT and CDR2 YNNKEL (reference sequence). The V end lost 4 bases, the J end lost 6 bases, and 7 bases lay between the germline ends. The CDR3 sequence is CASSRQTEQYF. In DNA, the CDR3 is TGTGCCAGCAGCCGGCAAACCGAGCAGTACTTC.

The gene calls are TRBV4-1 and TRBJ1-1; D not resolved. V shed 6 bases and J shed 1 base, with 9 bases lying between them. Germline V lookup: CDR1 MGHRA, CDR2 YSYEKL. The CDR3 extends over 13 amino acids. The CDR3 here is CASRSRQNTEAFF. CDR3 in DNA: TGCGCCAGCAGGTCTAGGCAGAACACTGAAGCTTTCTTT.

This chain links TRBV29-1 with TRBJ2-2; TRBD1 is a possible D gene (5 bases). The CDR3 has 13 amino acids. The V end was cut by 3 bases, the J end by 0 bases, with 5 bases between. Germline V gives CDR1 SQVTM, CDR2 ANQGSEA. The CDR3 loop is CSVEGPNTGELFF. Written as DNA, the CDR3 is TGCAGCGTTGAGGGGCCGAACACCGGGGAGCTGTTTTTT.

This clonotype has only a few counts. This chain connects TRBV5-4 to TRBJ2-1; weak D call: TRBD1 (6 bases). The CDR3 length is 14 residues. Germline V lookup: CDR1 SGHNT, CDR2 YYREEE (reference sequence). V dropped 4 bases and J dropped 8 bases, with 16 bases sitting between them. CDR3 protein: CASSPGQRVYEQFF. The CDR3 nucleotides read TGTGCCAGCAGCCCAGGACAGAGGGTTTATGAGCAGTTCTTC.